This TCR beta chain was captured in a study of CD8+CD57+ T cells in acquired aplastic anemia (dated by TCRdb to the late 2010s). General notes on the study: DNA extracted from sorted CD4+ and CD8+ cells had a mean of around 3 ug, with a range of 0.2 to 27.4 ug. CD8+CD57+ expansion was defined as frequency above the mean frequency observed in healthy subjects.

About this clonotype: There is no known antigen for this receptor. No base quality information exists; no much larger clone differs at one position.

Genomic DNA served as template for TCR beta VDJ combination and CDR3 sequence profiling. TCR repertoire sequencing was run on an Illumina HiSeq 2000. Under the source paper's analysis protocol: Repertoires were assessed using TRBV/TRBJ rearrangement plots, CDR3 size and DJ length profiles, and Simpson's diversity index. The most abundant DNA sequence in the deep sequencing data was defined as the immunodominant clone. CDR3 amino acid sequences were screened for sharing across subjects and were compared with published repertoires and the VDJdb database. TCRdb cleaned the public reads at Q25 with fastp, built clones with MiXCR and kept in-frame beta chains. Every CDR3 protein is listed once, alongside the most common genes and DNA of its rows. The V and J calls follow TCRdb's processing rather than the paper's. The sample includes roughly 260,000 distinct CDR3 sequences, with roughly half observed a single time. The ten largest clones add up to 7% to 10% of the sample.

Summary of the overall study and its limitations: About 30 CD8+ CDR3 sequences were found to be shared between patients and controls, but these sequences appeared to be highly expressed in patients and within the immunodominant clones of the patients. No significant difference in CD8+ Simpson's diversity was found between patients and healthy controls (P=0.060).

Flow cytometry had shown CD8+CD57+ cell expansion in the patients selected for sequencing. Every patient had severe acquired aplastic anemia, diagnosed using the International Study of Aplastic Anemia and Agranulocytosis and Camitta criteria. No patient had received any therapy when blood was sampled. In this study, sorted CD4+ and CD8+ T cells from the blood of healthy subjects and of severe aplastic anemia patients had their TCR repertoires deep-sequenced. Patients were enrolled in the USA under clinicaltrials.gov protocols 00001620, 01623167, 00001397, 00071045, 00081523 and 00961064. Ficoll-Paque density gradient centrifugation was used to isolate peripheral blood mononuclear cells. Before DNA was extracted, CD4+ and CD8+ T cells were sorted using either FACS or magnetic beads. V is clipped by 2 bases and J by 6 bases, and the sequence between their germline boundaries is 19 bases long. The germline V gene (reference sequence) specifies SEHNR as CDR1 and FQNEAQ as CDR2. Measured from the cysteine to the phenylalanine, the CDR3 is 16 residues long. Solely the CDR3 DNA is kept, with 48 bases framed from the first base.

This clonotype originated in a human donor with aplastic anemia. The chain was built from TRBV7-9 and TRBJ1-2, and perhaps TRBD1 as D gene, on 6 matching bases. Specimen: sorted CD4+, CD8+, or CD8+CD57+ T cells (not recorded which) from PBMCs. The nucleotide sequence reads as follows: TGTGCCAGCAGCTTAAGCTCCGGGACACCTTGGAATGGCTACACCTTC. This is translated as CASSLSSGTPWNGYTF.